The rows below give T cell receptor beta chains drawn from one sample of a study of OX40 agonist ivuxolimab in advanced cancers. Sequencing used immunoSEQ multiplex PCR; TCRdb keeps in-frame clones, though not all of them. Of tens of thousands of clones in the sample, around 89% were seen once. This specimen consisted of CD4+ or CD8+ T cells sorted from blood, obtained in a trial of the OX40 agonist ivuxolimab. The receptor set was obtained from an adult with an advanced solid tumor such as melanoma, head and neck, liver or kidney cancer. Both conserved end residues are part of each CDR3. The order of the fields is clone size, J gene, V gene, D gene, CDR3 protein, CDR3 DNA. D genes are given only for firm matches. Clone size appears in some rows only: once, few, many, or a class for an expanded clone.

.,TRBJ2-7,TRBV11-2,.,CASSVTSEQYF,TGTGCCAGCAGCGTGACAAGCGAGCAGTACTTC
once,TRBJ2-3,TRBV19,.,CASSMDPLSTDTQYF,TGTGCCAGTAGTATGGATCCTCTCAGCACAGATACGCAGTATTTT
.,TRBJ1-1,TRBV5-1,.,CASSTDGLNTEAFF,TGCGCCAGCAGCACGGACGGACTGAACACTGAAGCTTTCTTT
.,TRBJ2-7,TRBV28,.,CASRTIFHDELSSYEQYF,TGTGCCAGCAGGACTATTTTCCACGATGAGTTAAGCTCCTACGAGCAGTACTTC
.,TRBJ1-3,TRBV6-1,.,CASSEFWEAGNTIYF,TGTGCCAGCAGTGAATTCTGGGAGGCTGGAAACACCATATATTTT
once,TRBJ2-3,TRBV5-4,TRBD2,CASRAGTSSTDTQYF,TGTGCCAGCAGGGCCGGGACTAGTAGCACAGATACGCAGTATTTT
.,TRBJ2-5,TRBV7-2,TRBD1,CASSLSLGTGDRETQYF,TGTGCCAGCAGCTTAAGCCTTGGGACAGGGGATCGGGAGACCCAGTACTTC
.,TRBJ1-2,TRBV5-1,TRBD1,CASSLAAGGYGYTF,TGCGCCAGCAGCTTGGCGGCAGGGGGCTATGGCTACACCTTC
.,TRBJ1-1,TRBV28,TRBD1,CASSLPDRVWTEAFF,TGTGCCAGCAGTTTACCCGACAGGGTCTGGACTGAAGCTTTCTTT
.,TRBJ2-5,TRBV5-1,TRBD2,CASSPAPTSGKETQYF,TGCGCCAGCAGCCCCGCACCAACTAGCGGGAAGGAGACCCAGTACTTC
.,TRBJ2-1,TRBV11-2,TRBD2,CASSLIALAGGIWQYEQFF,TGTGCCAGCAGCTTAATAGCTCTAGCGGGGGGGATTTGGCAATATGAGCAGTTCTTC
.,TRBJ2-5,TRBV6-1,.,CASLIRETQYF,TGTGCCAGCTTAATTCGGGAGACCCAGTACTTC
.,TRBJ2-7,TRBV6-5,TRBD2,CASSYSILAGKYF,TGTGCCAGCAGTTACTCGATCCTAGCGGGGAAGTACTTC
.,TRBJ1-1,TRBV7-9,.,CASSLLATPNTEAFF,TGTGCCAGCAGCTTACTGGCGACACCTAACACTGAAGCTTTCTTT
.,TRBJ1-1,TRBV5-1,.,CASRADTEAFF,TGCGCCAGTAGGGCGGACACTGAAGCTTTCTTT
.,TRBJ2-3,TRBV5-5,.,CASSPRGTASSTDTQYF,TGTGCCAGCAGCCCCAGAGGGACCGCCAGTAGCACAGATACGCAGTATTTT
medium-sized,TRBJ2-7,TRBV6-5,TRBD1,CASSYSPQGGYEQYF,TGTGCCAGCAGTTACTCCCCACAGGGGGGCTACGAGCAGTACTTC
once,TRBJ2-3,TRBV21-1,.,CASSKARSLRGFPDTQYF,TGTGCCAGCAGCAAAGCCCGATCCCTGAGGGGATTCCCAGATACGCAGTATTTT
.,TRBJ2-4,TRBV19,TRBD2,CASSIDAASGLKNIQYF,TGTGCCAGTAGTATAGATGCGGCTAGCGGGTTGAAAAACATTCAGTACTTC
once,TRBJ1-5,TRBV19,.,CASRRTAPNQPQHF,TGTGCCAGTAGGAGGACAGCCCCAAATCAGCCCCAGCATTTT
.,TRBJ2-2,TRBV5-1,.,CASSLAETGELFF,TGCGCCAGCAGCTTGGCAGAAACCGGGGAGCTGTTTTTT
.,TRBJ2-7,TRBV19,TRBD1,CASSDPGTGGFEQYF,TGTGCCAGTAGTGACCCCGGGACAGGGGGCTTCGAGCAGTACTTC
.,TRBJ1-5,TRBV2,.,CASALRTVNQPQHF,TGTGCCAGCGCTCTGAGGACAGTTAATCAGCCCCAGCATTTT
.,TRBJ1-1,TRBV5-6,.,CASSPAGGERTEAFF,TGTGCCAGCAGCCCTGCCGGAGGAGAGAGGACTGAAGCTTTCTTT
.,TRBJ2-5,TRBV6-1,.,CASNRVVQETQYF,TGTGCCAGCAATCGAGTAGTGCAAGAGACCCAGTACTTC
.,TRBJ1-2,TRBV28,.,CASSLKNNYGYTF,TGTGCCAGCAGTTTAAAGAATAACTATGGCTACACCTTC
few,TRBJ2-1,TRBV11-2,.,CASSRRESSYNEQFF,TGTGCCAGCAGCCGACGGGAGAGTTCCTACAATGAGCAGTTCTTC
.,TRBJ1-4,TRBV5-1,TRBD1,CASSDAGTGNEKLFF,TGCGCCAGCAGCGACGCCGGGACAGGAAATGAAAAACTGTTTTTT
.,TRBJ1-6,TRBV5-6,TRBD1,CASSPTGNNSPLHF,TGTGCCAGCAGCCCGACAGGGAATAATTCACCCCTCCACTTT
.,TRBJ2-7,TRBV7-9,.,CASSLGAERDF,TGTGCCAGCAGCTTAGGGGCGGAGAGGGACTTC
.,TRBJ2-3,TRBV4-2,TRBD2,CASSQASGGAGGTDTQYF,TGTGCCAGCAGCCAAGCCTCCGGGGGAGCGGGGGGGACAGATACGCAGTATTTT
.,TRBJ2-7,TRBV27,TRBD2,CASSLAIGRAYEQYF,TGTGCCAGCAGCCTAGCTATCGGGAGGGCCTACGAGCAGTACTTC
.,TRBJ2-1,TRBV13,.,CASSLDLGGTNEQFF,TGTGCCAGCAGCTTAGATTTAGGAGGGACCAATGAGCAGTTCTTC
.,TRBJ2-2,TRBV7-2,TRBD1,CASSRQTGGASKLFF,TGTGCCAGCAGCAGACAGACAGGGGGCGCAAGTAAACTGTTTTTT
.,TRBJ2-1,TRBV27,.,CASSLISNYYNEQFF,TGTGCCAGCAGTCTCATTTCGAACTACTACAATGAGCAGTTCTTC